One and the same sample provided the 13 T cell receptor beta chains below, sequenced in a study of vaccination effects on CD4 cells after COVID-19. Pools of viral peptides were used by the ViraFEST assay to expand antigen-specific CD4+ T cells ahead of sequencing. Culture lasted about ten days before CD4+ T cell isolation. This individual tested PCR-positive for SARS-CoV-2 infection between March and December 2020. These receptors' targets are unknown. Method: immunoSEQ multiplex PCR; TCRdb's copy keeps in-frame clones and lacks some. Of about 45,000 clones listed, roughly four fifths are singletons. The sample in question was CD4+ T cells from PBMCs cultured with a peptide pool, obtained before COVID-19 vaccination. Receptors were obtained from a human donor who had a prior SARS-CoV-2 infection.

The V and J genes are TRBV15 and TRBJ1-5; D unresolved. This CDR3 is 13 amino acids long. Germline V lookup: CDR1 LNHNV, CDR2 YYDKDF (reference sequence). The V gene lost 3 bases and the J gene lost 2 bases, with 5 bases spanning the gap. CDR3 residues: CATSSFRNQPQHF. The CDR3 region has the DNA TGTGCCACCAGCAGTTTCCGCAATCAGCCCCAGCATTTT.

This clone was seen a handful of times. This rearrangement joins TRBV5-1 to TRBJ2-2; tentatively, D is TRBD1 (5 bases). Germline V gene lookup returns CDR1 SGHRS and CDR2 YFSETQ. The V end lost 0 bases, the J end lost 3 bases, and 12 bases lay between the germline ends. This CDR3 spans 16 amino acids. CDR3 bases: TGCGCCAGCAGCTTGGACGGAGACAGTTACACCGGGGAGCTGTTTTTT. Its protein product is CASSLDGDSYTGELFF. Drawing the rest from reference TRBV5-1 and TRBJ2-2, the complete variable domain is KAGVTQTPRYLIKTRGQQVTLSCSPISGHRSVSWYQQTPGQGLQFLFEYFSETQRNKGNFPGRFSGRQFSNSRSEMNVSTLELGDSALYLCASSLDGDSYTGELFFGEGSRLTVL.

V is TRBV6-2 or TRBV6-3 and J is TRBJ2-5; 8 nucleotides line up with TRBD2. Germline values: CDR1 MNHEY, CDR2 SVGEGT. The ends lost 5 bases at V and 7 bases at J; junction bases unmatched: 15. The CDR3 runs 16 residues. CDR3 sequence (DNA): TGTGCCAGCAGTCCACTATTTAATGGACTAGCAGGGACCCAGTACTTC. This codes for CASSPLFNGLAGTQYF.

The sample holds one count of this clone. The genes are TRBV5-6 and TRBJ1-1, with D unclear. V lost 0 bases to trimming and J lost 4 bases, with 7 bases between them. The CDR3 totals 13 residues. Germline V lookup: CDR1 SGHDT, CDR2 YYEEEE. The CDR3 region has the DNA TGTGCCAGCAGCTTGGGCAGGCCCACTGAAGCTTTCTTT. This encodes CASSLGRPTEAFF.

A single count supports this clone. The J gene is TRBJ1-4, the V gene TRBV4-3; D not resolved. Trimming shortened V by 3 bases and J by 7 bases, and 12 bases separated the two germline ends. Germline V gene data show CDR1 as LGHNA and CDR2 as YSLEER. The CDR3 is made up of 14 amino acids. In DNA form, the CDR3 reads TGCGCCAGCAGCCAGGTTTCCTGGGGTGAAAAACTGTTTTTT. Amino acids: CASSQVSWGEKLFF.

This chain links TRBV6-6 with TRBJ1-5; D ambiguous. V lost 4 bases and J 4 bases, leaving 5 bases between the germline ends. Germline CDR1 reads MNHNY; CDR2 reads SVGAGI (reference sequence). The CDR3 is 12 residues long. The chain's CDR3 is CASSLGNQPQHF. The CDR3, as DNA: TGTGCCAGCAGTTTAGGAAATCAGCCCCAGCATTTT.

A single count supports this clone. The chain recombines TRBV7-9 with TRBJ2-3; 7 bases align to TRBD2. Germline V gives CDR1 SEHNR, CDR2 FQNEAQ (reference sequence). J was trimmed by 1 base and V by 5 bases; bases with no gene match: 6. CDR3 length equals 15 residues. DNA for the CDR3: TGTGCCAGCAGCCCTCGGGGGGTAGGCACAGATACGCAGTATTTT. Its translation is CASSPRGVGTDTQYF.

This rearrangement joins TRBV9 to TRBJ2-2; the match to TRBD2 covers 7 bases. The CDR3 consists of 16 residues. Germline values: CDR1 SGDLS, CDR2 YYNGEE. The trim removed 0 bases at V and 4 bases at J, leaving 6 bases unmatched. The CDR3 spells CASSVEGLAGTGELFF. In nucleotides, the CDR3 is TGTGCCAGCAGCGTAGAAGGGTTAGCGGGCACCGGGGAGCTGTTTTTT.

The CDR3 sequence: CATSRGRGLGQPQHF. Here the CDR3 DNA reads TGTGCCACCAGCAGAGGGAGGGGGCTCGGTCAGCCCCAGCATTTT. V usage is TRBV15 and J usage is TRBJ1-5, with 7 nucleotides matching TRBD1. Germline assignment: CDR1 LNHNV and CDR2 YYDKDF (reference sequence). With 1 base clipped from V and 6 bases from J, the junction kept 6 bases outside the gene matches. The CDR3 spans 15 residues.

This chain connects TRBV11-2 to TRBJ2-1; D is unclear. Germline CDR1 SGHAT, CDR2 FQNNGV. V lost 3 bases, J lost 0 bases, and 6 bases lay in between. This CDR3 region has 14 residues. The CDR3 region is CASSFMLSYNEQFF. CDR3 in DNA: TGTGCCAGCAGCTTCATGCTCTCCTACAATGAGCAGTTCTTC.

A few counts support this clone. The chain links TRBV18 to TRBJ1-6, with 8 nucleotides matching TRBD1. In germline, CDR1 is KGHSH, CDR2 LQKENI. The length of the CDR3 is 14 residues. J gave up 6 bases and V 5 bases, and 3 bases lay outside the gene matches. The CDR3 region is CASSATGGNSPLHF. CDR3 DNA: TGTGCCAGCTCAGCCACAGGGGGTAATTCACCCCTCCACTTT. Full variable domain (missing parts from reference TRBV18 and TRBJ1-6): NAGVMQNPRHLVRRRGQEARLRCSPMKGHSHVYWYRQLPEEGLKFMVYLQKENIIDESGMPKERFSAEFPKEGPSILRIQQVVRGDSAAYFCASSATGGNSPLHFGNGTRLTVT.

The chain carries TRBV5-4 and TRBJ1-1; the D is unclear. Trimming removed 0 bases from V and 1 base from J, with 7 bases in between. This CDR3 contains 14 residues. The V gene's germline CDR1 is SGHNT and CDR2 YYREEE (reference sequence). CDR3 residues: CASSLGRENTEAFF. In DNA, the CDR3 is TGTGCCAGCAGCTTGGGACGGGAGAACACTGAAGCTTTCTTT.

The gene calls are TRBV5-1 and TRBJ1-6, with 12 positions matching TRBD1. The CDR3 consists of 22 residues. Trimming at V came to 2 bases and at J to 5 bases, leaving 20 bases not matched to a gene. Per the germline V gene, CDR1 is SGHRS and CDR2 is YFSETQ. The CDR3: CASSFRDRGHFSPSLNNSPLHF. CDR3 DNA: TGCGCCAGCAGCTTCCGGGACAGGGGGCATTTTAGCCCATCCTTAAATAATTCACCCCTCCACTTT.